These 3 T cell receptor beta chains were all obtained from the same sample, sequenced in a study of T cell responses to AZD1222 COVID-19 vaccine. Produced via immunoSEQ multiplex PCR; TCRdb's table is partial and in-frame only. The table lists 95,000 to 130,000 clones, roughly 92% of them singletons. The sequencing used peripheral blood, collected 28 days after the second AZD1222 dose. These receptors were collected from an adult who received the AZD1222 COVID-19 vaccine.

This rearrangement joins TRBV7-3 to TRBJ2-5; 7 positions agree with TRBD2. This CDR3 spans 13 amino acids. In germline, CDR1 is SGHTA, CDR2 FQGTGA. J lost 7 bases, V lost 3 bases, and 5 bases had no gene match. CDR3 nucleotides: TGTGCCAGCAGCTTGAGTGGGAGGGGGACCCAGTACTTC. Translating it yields CASSLSGRGTQYF. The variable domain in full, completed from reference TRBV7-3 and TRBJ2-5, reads GAGVSQTPSNKVTEKGKYVELRCDPISGHTALYWYRQSLGQGPEFLIYFQGTGAADDSGLPNDRFFAVRPEGSVSTLKIQRTERGDSAVYLCASSLSGRGTQYFGPGTRLLVL.

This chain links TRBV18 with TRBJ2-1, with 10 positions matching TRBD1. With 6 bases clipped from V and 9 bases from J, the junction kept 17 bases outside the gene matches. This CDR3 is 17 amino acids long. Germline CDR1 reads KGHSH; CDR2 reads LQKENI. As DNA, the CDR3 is TGTGCCAGCTCCCCGAACGGGGGGACAGGGGTTATGGGTGAGCAGTTCTTC. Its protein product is CASSPNGGTGVMGEQFF.

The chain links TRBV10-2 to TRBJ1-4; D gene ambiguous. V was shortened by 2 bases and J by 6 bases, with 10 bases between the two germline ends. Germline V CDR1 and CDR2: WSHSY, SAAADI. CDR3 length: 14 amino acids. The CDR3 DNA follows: TGCGCCAGCAGTGAGCGAAGGGCTGATGAAAAACTGTTTTTT. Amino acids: CASSERRADEKLFF.